In this sample, the clone carrying this T cell receptor (beta chain) turned up a few times. TCRdb ran MiXCR on the 5' RACE reads and lists one entry per CDR3 protein. The sample records more than 1.5 million distinct CDR3 sequences, around 29% being singletons. Trimming cost V 6 bases and J 5 bases, with 20 bases left between them. Germline-derived CDR1 and CDR2 are MNHEY and SVGEGT. This CDR3 comprises 15 residues. The data belong to a study of identical twins. The source of this sequence is a newborn girl in good health. This rearrangement joins TRBV6-2 or TRBV6-3 to TRBJ2-7, with no clear D. Sequenced input: cord blood. The CDR3: CASSPGRRNLDEQYF. DNA of the CDR3: TGTGCCAGCAGCCCCGGGCGCAGAAACCTGGACGAGCAGTACTTC.